The entry that follows covers one T cell receptor (beta chain) sequence. The data belong to a study of T-cell reconstitution after alpha-beta-depleted transplantation in children. TCRbeta library construction was performed incorporating unique molecular identifiers. TCRdb recomputed calls from the PCR reads with MiXCR, one row per CDR3 protein. Counted here are approximately 590,000 distinct CDR3 sequences, roughly 10% occurring once; the ten biggest clones make up about 4.3%. CDR3 length: 15 amino acids. Trimming left V 0 bases short and J 7 bases short, with 10 bases between. CDR1 and CDR2 from the germline V gene are LGHNA and YSLEER.

This sequence was found in a human donor who donated a stem cell graft to a child with acute myeloid leukemia. Specimen: PBMCs from the stem cell graft donor, collected from the stem cell graft. The chain links TRBV4-3 to TRBJ1-6; D is undetermined. CDR3 amino acids: CASSQDRVINSPLHF. The DNA of the CDR3 is TGCGCCAGCAGCCAAGACCGGGTGATCAATTCACCCCTCCACTTT.